One T cell receptor (beta chain) is described in this entry. Profiled with immunoSEQ multiplex PCR; TCRdb holds only in-frame clones, not every one. The repertoire holds roughly 200,000 clones, just over 85% seen once, with 3.5% to 4% in the top ten. This CDR3 contains 15 residues. Looked up from germline, CDR1 is SGHRS and CDR2 is YFSETQ. The junction had 1 base not matched to a gene; V was cut back by 1 base and J by 4 bases. The sample comes from a study of blood T cell repertoires in COVID-19. The J gene is TRBJ2-1, the V gene TRBV5-1; 11 bases map to TRBD2. The sample was PBMCs or T cells enriched from blood (not recorded which). The source is a woman in her thirties or forties with acute COVID-19. CDR3 bases: TGCGCCAGCAGCTTGACTAGCGGGGGTTACAATGAGCAGTTCTTC. The encoded protein is CASSLTSGGYNEQFF.